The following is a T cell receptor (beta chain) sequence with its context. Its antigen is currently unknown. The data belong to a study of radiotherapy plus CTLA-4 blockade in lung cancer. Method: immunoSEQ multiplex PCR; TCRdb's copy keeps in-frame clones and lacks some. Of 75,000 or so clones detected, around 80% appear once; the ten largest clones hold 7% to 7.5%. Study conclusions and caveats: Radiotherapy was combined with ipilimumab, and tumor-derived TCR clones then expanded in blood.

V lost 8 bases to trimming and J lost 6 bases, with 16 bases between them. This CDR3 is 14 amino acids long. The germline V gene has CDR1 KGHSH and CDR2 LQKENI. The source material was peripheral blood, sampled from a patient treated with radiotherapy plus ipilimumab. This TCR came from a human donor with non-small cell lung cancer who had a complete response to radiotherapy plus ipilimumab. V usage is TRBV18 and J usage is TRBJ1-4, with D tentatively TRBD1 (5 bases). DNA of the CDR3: TGTGCCAGCGGCCTAGGGTCGGGGGATGAAAAACTGTTTTTT. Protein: CASGLGSGDEKLFF. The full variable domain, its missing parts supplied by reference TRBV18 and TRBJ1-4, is NAGVMQNPRHLVRRRGQEARLRCSPMKGHSHVYWYRQLPEEGLKFMVYLQKENIIDESGMPKERFSAEFPKEGPSILRIQQVVRGDSAAYFCASGLGSGDEKLFFGSGTQLSVL.